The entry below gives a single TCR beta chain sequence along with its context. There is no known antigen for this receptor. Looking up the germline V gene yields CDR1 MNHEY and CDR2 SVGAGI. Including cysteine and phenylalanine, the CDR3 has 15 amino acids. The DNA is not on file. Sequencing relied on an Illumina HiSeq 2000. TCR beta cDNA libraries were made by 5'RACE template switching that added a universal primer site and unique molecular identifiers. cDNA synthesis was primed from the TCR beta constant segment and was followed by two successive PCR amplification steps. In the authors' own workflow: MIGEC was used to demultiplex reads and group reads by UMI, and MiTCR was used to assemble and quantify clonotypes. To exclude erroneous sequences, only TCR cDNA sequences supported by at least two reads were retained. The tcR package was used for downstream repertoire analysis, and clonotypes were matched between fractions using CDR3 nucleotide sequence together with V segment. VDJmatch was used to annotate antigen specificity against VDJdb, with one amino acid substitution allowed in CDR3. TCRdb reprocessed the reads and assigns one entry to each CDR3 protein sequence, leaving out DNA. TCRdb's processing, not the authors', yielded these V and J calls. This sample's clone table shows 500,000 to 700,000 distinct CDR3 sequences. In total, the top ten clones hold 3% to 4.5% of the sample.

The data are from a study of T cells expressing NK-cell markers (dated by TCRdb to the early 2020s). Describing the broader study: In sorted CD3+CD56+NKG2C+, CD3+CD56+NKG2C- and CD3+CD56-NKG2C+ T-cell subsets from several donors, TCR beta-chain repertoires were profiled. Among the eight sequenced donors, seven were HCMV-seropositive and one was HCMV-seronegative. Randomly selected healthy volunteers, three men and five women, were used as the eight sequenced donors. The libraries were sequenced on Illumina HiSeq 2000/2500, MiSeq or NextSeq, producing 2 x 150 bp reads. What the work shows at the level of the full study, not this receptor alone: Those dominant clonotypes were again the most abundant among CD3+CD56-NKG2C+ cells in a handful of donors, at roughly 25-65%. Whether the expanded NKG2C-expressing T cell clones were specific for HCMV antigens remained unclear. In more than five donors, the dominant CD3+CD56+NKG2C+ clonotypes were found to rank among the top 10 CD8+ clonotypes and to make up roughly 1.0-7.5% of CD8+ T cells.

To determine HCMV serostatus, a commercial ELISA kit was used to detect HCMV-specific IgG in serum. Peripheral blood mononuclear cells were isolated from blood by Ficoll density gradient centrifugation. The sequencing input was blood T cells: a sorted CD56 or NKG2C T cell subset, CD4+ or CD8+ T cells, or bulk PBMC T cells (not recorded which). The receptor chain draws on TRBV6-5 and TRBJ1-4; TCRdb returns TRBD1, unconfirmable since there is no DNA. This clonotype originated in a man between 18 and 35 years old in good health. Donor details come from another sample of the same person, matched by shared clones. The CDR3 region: CASSSLQGGSEKLFF.